This is a list of T cell receptor beta chains from one sample in a study of T cell responses to AZD1222 COVID-19 vaccine. Sequencing was performed with immunoSEQ multiplex PCR; in TCRdb, only in-frame clones are kept and a portion is missing. The data hold approximately 130,000 clones, with roughly 93% observed a single time. Sequences were derived from peripheral blood, sampled on day 0 of AZD1222 vaccination. All receptors come from an adult in good health. CDR3s include the opening cysteine and the closing phenylalanine or tryptophan. Each record gives: V gene, CDR3 protein.

v_gene: TRBV10-1; CDR3aa: CASSDRLGEKLFF
v_gene: TRBV6-5; CDR3aa: CASSYSIMNTEAFF
v_gene: TRBV6-5; CDR3aa: CASTQGGTEAFF
v_gene: TRBV5-1; CDR3aa: CASSLAPDSRASGNTIYF
v_gene: TRBV19; CDR3aa: CAASWRGSTEAFF
v_gene: TRBV7-8; CDR3aa: CASSTRQGPSETQYF
v_gene: TRBV6-5; CDR3aa: CASSYGRDVTEAFF
v_gene: TRBV6-5; CDR3aa: CASRGQGENSPLHF
v_gene: TRBV5-1; CDR3aa: CASSLDGRNTEAFF
v_gene: TRBV2; CDR3aa: CASSRGRDQPQHF
v_gene: TRBV19; CDR3aa: CASSIDSFSGNQPQHF
v_gene: TRBV15; CDR3aa: CATSRVLDRAEAFF
v_gene: TRBV30; CDR3aa: CAWKQGPIAFF
v_gene: TRBV11-2; CDR3aa: CASSLAGLLSGTQYF
v_gene: TRBV6-1; CDR3aa: CASSEESRGGYGYTF
v_gene: TRBV5-1; CDR3aa: CASSLDFGPYAREF
v_gene: TRBV27; CDR3aa: CASSVTWTARGTGELFF
v_gene: TRBV10-3; CDR3aa: CAISQGTGSNQPQHF
v_gene: TRBV19; CDR3aa: CASKASGNEQFF
v_gene: TRBV4-2; CDR3aa: CASSQGLAGGYYEQYF
v_gene: TRBV12-5; CDR3aa: CASGRGIPTEAFF
v_gene: TRBV1; CDR3aa: CTSSQRTGGYTF
v_gene: TRBV5-1; CDR3aa: CASSITGHPETQYF
v_gene: TRBV9; CDR3aa: CASSAWGFGGYGYTF
v_gene: TRBV12-5; CDR3aa: CASGLVPGPDTQYF
v_gene: TRBV12-3/TRBV12-4; CDR3aa: CASSSTGEQYF
v_gene: TRBV4-2; CDR3aa: CASSQGRTGAEAFF
v_gene: TRBV18; CDR3aa: CASSPPIGGGYGYTF
v_gene: TRBV3-1/TRBV3-2; CDR3aa: CASSQGRTFNQPQHF
v_gene: TRBV27; CDR3aa: CASSPQLTSGGVAGELFF
v_gene: TRBV7-7; CDR3aa: CASSLGTPGGGRRELFF
v_gene: TRBV9; CDR3aa: CASSAGQLRGYGYTF
v_gene: TRBV5-4; CDR3aa: CASSFWRARGYTF
v_gene: TRBV2; CDR3aa: CASSSLAGVDTQYF
v_gene: TRBV11-3; CDR3aa: CASASQRGGSNEQFF
v_gene: TRBV27; CDR3aa: CASSLMVSTDTQYF
v_gene: TRBV6-5; CDR3aa: CASSYSRGGLGSPLHF
v_gene: TRBV19; CDR3aa: CASSFGQGDTGYTF
v_gene: TRBV7-2; CDR3aa: CASSTRQGSHYGYTF
v_gene: TRBV4-1; CDR3aa: CASSQASGGLYEQYF
v_gene: TRBV7-9; CDR3aa: CASGPYRRRSGANVLTF
v_gene: TRBV5-4; CDR3aa: CASSLTATDYGYTF
v_gene: TRBV6-5; CDR3aa: CASSPWDPKASGYTF
v_gene: TRBV25-1; CDR3aa: CASSEQGQGTQYF
v_gene: TRBV2; CDR3aa: CASSAEAGGLADTQYF